This note documents a single T cell receptor (beta chain) sequence. No antigen is known for it. The sample belongs to a study of B cell selection in AIRE deficiency. Study outcomes and limitations: Shared Treg sequences had shorter CDR3s, biased toward rearrangements with few non-templated insertions. Healthy donors alone shared under 35% of around 3,700 Treg sequences; patients alone 8.5% to 10%.

Regulatory T cells were sorted as CD4+CD25hiCD127low/negative. Only in-frame clones appear in the TCRdb table, and some are missing; sequencing was by immunoSEQ multiplex PCR. The data show roughly 24,000 clones, with roughly 90% seen just once and around 1.1% held by the top ten. The sequence was collected from a human donor in good health. Sequencing input: CD4+CD25+ Tregs sorted from PBMCs.

Here the CDR3 DNA reads TGTGCCACCCGTGGGACTTGGCAAGAGACCCAGTACTTC. Translation: CATRGTWQETQYF. The rearrangement links TRBV15 to TRBJ2-5, with D perhaps matching TRBD2 (6 bases). There are 13 residues in the CDR3. Trimming cost V 8 bases and J 2 bases, with 12 bases left between them. Per germline, CDR1 LNHNV and CDR2 YYDKDF (reference sequence).